Sequencing of this TCR beta chain was carried out in a study of control samples from healthy donors and cancer patients. TCRdb's copy holds only in-frame clones and misses some; the assay was immunoSEQ multiplex PCR. This sample has roughly 170,000 clones; just under 95% occur once, and the top ten carry more than 1.2%. Germline V gene data show CDR1 as SGHDT and CDR2 as YYEEEE. V dropped 0 bases and J dropped 2 bases, with 13 bases sitting between them. This CDR3 has 16 residues. This TCR was sampled from a man aged 18 to 29 in good health. This chain joins TRBV5-6 and TRBJ2-3; TRBD2 might be the D (7 bases). The sequenced sample was blood. The CDR3 DNA follows: TGTGCCAGCAGCTTGGAGGAGGGGGGGTACACAGATACGCAGTATTTT. Translating it yields CASSLEEGGYTDTQYF.